These 15 T cell receptor beta chains share one sample of origin, sequenced in a study of CD8+CD57+ T cells in acquired aplastic anemia. The use of genomic DNA as template underpinned the TCR beta VDJ and CDR3 profiling. TCRdb independently ran MiXCR on the reads; one entry per CDR3 protein. The repertoire has just over 450,000 distinct CDR3 sequences, 25% to 40% of them found once; the top ten carry 0.8% to 0.85%. An expansion of CD8+CD57+ cells by flow cytometry had been shown in patients chosen for sequencing. The sequencing input was sorted CD4+, CD8+, or CD8+CD57+ T cells (not recorded which) from PBMCs. The origin of the receptors is a human donor with aplastic anemia.

This clonotype was counted ten times or more. The V and J genes are TRBV6-5 and TRBJ1-2, with D tentatively TRBD1 (5 bases). The CDR3 spans 13 residues. The V end was cut by 2 bases, the J end by 4 bases, with 8 bases between. Looked up from germline, CDR1 is MNHEY and CDR2 is SVGAGI. In nucleotides, the CDR3 is TGTGCCAGCAGTTACACAGGCTCCTATGGCTACACCTTC. This sequence encodes CASSYTGSYGYTF.

This clonotype was seen ten or more times. The V call is TRBV5-1, the J call TRBJ1-2, with D possibly matching TRBD1 (5 bases). Deletions cut 1 base from V and 8 bases from J, with 21 bases between. The CDR3 contains 16 residues. From germline, CDR1 is SGHRS and CDR2 YFSETQ. CDR3 nucleotide sequence: TGCGCCAGCAGCTTGTATCTAAGACAGAGGGCCAGGGGCTACACCTTC. The encoded protein is CASSLYLRQRARGYTF.

The chain carries TRBV10-3 and TRBJ1-1; TRBD1 is a possible D gene (5 bases). Germline values: CDR1 ENHRY, CDR2 SYGVKD. This CDR3 region has 12 residues. Trimming took 2 bases from V and 8 from J, leaving 9 bases between them. Written as DNA, the CDR3 is TGTGCCATCAGTGAGCTCGGGGGGGAAGCTTTCTTT. Translation gives CAISELGGEAFF.

This chain links TRBV3-1 with TRBJ2-1; TRBD1 might be the D (5 bases). The CDR3 consists of 10 residues. CDR1 is LGHDT and CDR2 is YNNKEL in the germline V gene (reference sequence). Trimming took 7 bases from V and 9 from J, leaving 7 bases between them. DNA for the CDR3: TGTGCCAGCATAGGGGCTGAGCAGTTCTTC. Its protein is CASIGAEQFF.

A few counts support this clonotype. The chain uses TRBV20-1 and TRBJ2-3; TRBD2 matches 8 bases. The germline V gene encodes CDR1 DFQATT and CDR2 SNEGSKA (reference sequence). Trimming at V came to 4 bases and at J to 6 bases, leaving 6 bases not matched to a gene. The CDR3 consists of 13 residues. CDR3 DNA: TGCAGTGCTACCGGGACTAGTTTGGATACGCAGTATTTT. This encodes CSATGTSLDTQYF.

Comments on this clonotype: No conserved phenylalanine or tryptophan ends this CDR3, so it is likely a read error. The DNA is left out, because the CDR3 cannot be placed on it with certainty; the CDR3 is given as TCRdb lists it. The chain uses TRBV5-1 and TRBJ1-5. Germline V lookup: CDR1 SGHRS, CDR2 YFSETQ. A total of 9 residues make up the CDR3, ends included. The CDR3 sequence is CASSLAGGI.

This clonotype was seen repeatedly, ten times or more. This sequence joins TRBV15 and TRBJ1-6; no clear D gene. V lost 3 bases, J lost 1 base, and 4 bases lay in between. Looked up from germline, CDR1 is LNHNV and CDR2 is YYDKDF (reference sequence). The CDR3 contains 14 residues. In nucleotides, the CDR3 is TGTGCCACCAGCAGGGGATCCTATAATTCACCCCTCCACTTT. Translation: CATSRGSYNSPLHF.

This clonotype was picked up many times. The chain uses TRBV7-6 and TRBJ2-7, with D possibly being TRBD1 (5 bases). From germline, CDR1 is SGHVS and CDR2 FNYEAQ. The CDR3 length is 19 residues. Trimming pared 0 bases from V and 1 base from J, leaving 22 bases between. This CDR3 reads CASSLASFWGCHLSYEQYF. CDR3 nucleotides: TGTGCCAGCAGCTTAGCGTCTTTTTGGGGCTGCCACCTTTCCTACGAGCAGTACTTC.

This clonotype was recorded at least ten times. This chain connects TRBV20-1 to TRBJ1-2, with D maybe TRBD1 (5 bases). Trimming shortened V by 8 bases and J by 4 bases, and 14 bases separated the two germline ends. The germline V gene encodes CDR1 DFQATT and CDR2 SNEGSKA (reference sequence). The CDR3 covers 12 residues. Here the CDR3 DNA reads TGCAGTTCATTCCAGGGTAGCTATGGCTACACCTTC. This sequence encodes CSSFQGSYGYTF.

On this clonotype itself: This sequence may be a read error, since a much larger clone differs from it by one base. The chain employs TRBV19 and TRBJ1-5, with no clear D. The V gene lost 9 bases and the J gene lost 2 bases, with 11 bases spanning the gap. This CDR3 has 13 amino acids. CDR1 and CDR2 from the germline V gene are LNHDA and SQIVND (reference sequence). This CDR3 reads CASKLVGNQPQHF. The DNA for the CDR3 is TGTGCCAGCAAACTCGTGGGCAATCAGCCCCAGCATTTT.

In this sample, this clonotype turned up a few times. The chain carries TRBV27 and TRBJ1-1; a possible D gene is TRBD1 (5 bases). Looked up from germline, CDR1 is MNHEY and CDR2 is SMNVEV (reference sequence). This CDR3 is built from 14 residues. V was clipped by 7 bases and J by 5 bases, with 17 bases between them. CDR3 in amino acids: CASKLGRGWTEAFF. CDR3 nucleotides: TGTGCCAGCAAGTTGGGGCGGGGTTGGACTGAAGCTTTCTTT.

CDR3 region: CASSLGGTTYEQYF. The CDR3 DNA is TGTGCCAGCAGCTTAGGGGGTACGACCTACGAGCAGTACTTC. The chain recombines TRBV7-2 with TRBJ2-7; D is unresolved. The germline V gene encodes CDR1 SGHTA and CDR2 FQGNSA. The V and J ends lost 1 base and 2 bases respectively, with 9 bases between them. The CDR3 covers 14 residues.

To note about this clonotype: One base away lies a much larger clone, so this may be a sequencing read error. Likely a read error: the CDR3 ends without its conserved phenylalanine or tryptophan. The chain employs TRBV9 and TRBJ1-1; the D gene is possibly TRBD1 (5 bases). The V end was cut by 4 bases, the J end by 4 bases, with 14 bases between. The germline gives CDR1 SGDLS, CDR2 YYNGEE. The CDR3 length is 14 residues. CDR3 sequence reads: CASSLSAGVTEAFS. CDR3 DNA: TGTGCCAGCAGCTTATCCGCGGGGGTCACTGAAGCTTTCTCT.

A single count supports this clonotype. V and J are TRBV7-9 and TRBJ2-1; D not certain. The CDR3 spans 12 residues. V lost 5 bases and J lost 10, with 12 bases in between. In germline, CDR1 is SEHNR, CDR2 FQNEAQ (reference sequence). The DNA of the CDR3 is TGTGCCAGCAGCCCCATGTCGAGGGAGCAGTTCTTC. The encoded protein is CASSPMSREQFF.

Points on this clonotype: Here the CDR3 omits its conserved ending phenylalanine or tryptophan, so a read error is the likely source. It is unclear where the CDR3 begins or ends on the DNA, so no DNA is shown, and the CDR3 is as TCRdb lists it. The chain couples TRBV24-1 to TRBJ2-2; the D call in the table, TRBD1, was not verified against the DNA. Ends included, the CDR3 has 9 residues. Germline-derived CDR1 and CDR2 are KGHDR and SFDVKD. Here the CDR3 reads CATSESGTG.